These 9 T cell receptor beta chains came from one sample sequenced in a study of tumor and adjacent non-tumor tissue in lung cancer listed by TCRdb under 2018. RNA was extracted from bulk unsorted tissue and checked for quality with a NanoDrop ND-1000 and an Agilent 2100. Distant non-tumor tissue taken more than 3 cm from the tumor edge was used as the normal lung sample. The library was generated by multiplex PCR. Reads for this sample came from an Illumina HiSeq 2500. TCRbeta libraries were constructed through three rounds of nested PCR with primers (Table S4) according to protocols adapted from ARM-PCR. TCRdb took the public reads, trimmed them with fastp at Q25, ran MiXCR for clone calling and kept in-frame beta chains. Every CDR3 protein is listed once, alongside the most common genes and DNA of its rows. The sample records 50,000 to 70,000 distinct CDR3 sequences, more than 55% of which are singletons. The ten largest clones add up to around 33% of the sample.

Sample: distant non-tumor lung tissue. The receptor set was obtained from a man aged 65 to 79 with non-small cell lung cancer.

The chain carries TRBV11-2 and TRBJ1-2; 11 nucleotides agree with TRBD1. The CDR3 loop spans 14 amino acids. CDR1 and CDR2 from the germline V gene are SGHAT and FQNNGV. With 8 bases clipped from V and 8 bases from J, the junction kept 10 bases outside the gene matches. The CDR3 DNA reads as TGTGCCAGCGGCACCGGACAGGGGGCGAGGGGCTACACCTTC. It translates to CASGTGQGARGYTF.

With regard to this clonotype: The germline gene is not matched at one end of the junction; a read error may be the cause. The rearrangement links TRBV11-2 to TRBJ2-3, with 8 nucleotides matching TRBD2. This CDR3 spans 15 amino acids. Per germline, CDR1 SGHAT and CDR2 FQNNGV. The CDR3 bases are TGTGCAAGCAGCTTAGCGGGATCTAGCACAGATACGCAGTATTTT. Protein sequence: CASSLAGSSTDTQYF.

The chain carries TRBV7-9 and TRBJ2-7; D unresolved. Germline V gene data show CDR1 as SEHNR and CDR2 as FQNEAQ (reference sequence). The CDR3 has 14 amino acids. V shed 8 bases and J shed 5 bases, with 19 bases lying between them. As DNA, the CDR3 is TGTGCCAGCTGCGCAAGCCAGAGTCTCCACGAGCAGTACTTC. Its protein product is CASCASQSLHEQYF.

This clonotype was recorded at least ten times. The chain employs TRBV5-1 and TRBJ2-7; 9 bases align to TRBD1. J lost 4 bases, V lost 2 bases, and 1 base had no gene match. The CDR3 spans 13 residues. Germline V gene lookup returns CDR1 SGHRS and CDR2 YFSETQ. In DNA form, the CDR3 reads TGCGCCAGCAGCTTAGGGACAGGGTACGAGCAGTACTTC. Translated, it gives CASSLGTGYEQYF.

This clonotype was detected only a few times. The chain couples TRBV28 to TRBJ2-7; 10 positions agree with TRBD2. The CDR3 covers 19 residues. V lost 6 bases and J lost 2; bases outside the gene matches: 19. Germline V gene sequence: CDR1 MDHEN, CDR2 SYDVKM. The CDR3 DNA reads TGTGCCAGCAGCCTTCCCCAAGCCCCTCTAGCGGGGGACCCCTACGAGCAGTACTTC. This encodes CASSLPQAPLAGDPYEQYF.

This chain connects TRBV5-1 to TRBJ1-3; tentatively, D is TRBD1 (6 bases). This CDR3 is 17 amino acids long. Germline loops: CDR1 SGHRS, CDR2 YFSETQ. Trimming pared 3 bases from V and 2 bases from J, leaving 18 bases between. Here the CDR3 reads CASSSRGTQTTGNTIYF. The CDR3 DNA reads as TGCGCCAGCAGCTCTCGGGGGACACAAACCACTGGAAACACCATATATTTT.

This sequence joins TRBV20-1 and TRBJ1-1, with a weak D call TRBD1 (5 bases). This CDR3 has 14 residues. CDR1 and CDR2 (germline): DFQATT, SNEGSKA (reference sequence). The CDR3 DNA reads as TGCAGCACTGGTTCGGGACTCAGGAACACTGAAGCTTTCTTT. As protein: CSTGSGLRNTEAFF.

Regarding this clonotype: At one end the junction does not follow the germline gene, possibly because of a read error. The genes are TRBV12-3 or TRBV12-4 and TRBJ2-1, with D possibly matching TRBD2 (5 bases). The CDR3 is 17 residues long. The DNA of the CDR3 is TGTGCCAGCAGTATAAACCCCCTAGTGGGAGACTACATTGAGCAGTTCTTC. It encodes CASSINPLVGDYIEQFF.

Worth noting for this clonotype: A read error is likely, as this CDR3 ends without the conserved phenylalanine or tryptophan. The chain recombines TRBV28 with TRBJ2-4; D possibly corresponds to TRBD1 (7 bases). The CDR3 sequence is 20 residues long. Looked up from germline, CDR1 is MDHEN and CDR2 is SYDVKM. The CDR3 loop is CASSFFAGQKLIGAKYIQYI. Here the CDR3 DNA reads TGTGCCAGCAGTTTTTTTGCGGGACAGAAGTTAATTGGAGCCAAATACATTCAGTACATC.